This TCR beta chain was captured by sequencing in a study of T cells in localized non-small cell lung cancer (TCRdb year 2020). In terms of the full investigation: The study examined T cell repertoires in roughly 240 patients with early-stage NSCLC and compared tumors with uninvolved tumor-adjacent lungs. Of the NSCLC patients, about 130 were male and approximately 110 were female, and the mean age was around 66 years. All 220 or so NSCLC patients in the cohort were treatment-naive and had localized lung tumors that were resected. Overall study results and their limits: Since the design was exploratory, TCR variables were selected using unadjusted p-values with no false-discovery rate correction. The highest T cell clonality was observed in uninvolved tumor-adjacent lung, where clonality exceeded that of tumor, suggesting that antigenic responses were more focused in uninvolved tumor-adjacent lung. Longer overall survival was associated with higher blood T cell density, whereas shorter survival was associated with higher adjacent-lung clonality. Because multi-region tumor sequencing was not performed, intratumor heterogeneity could not be ruled out. A median of around 62 of the top 100 tumor clones turned up in the paired uninvolved adjacent lung, and under 30 of those clones also ranked among the top 100 of that same adjacent lung.

At diagnosis, peripheral blood, uninvolved tumor-adjacent lung and tumor were collected and stored as a combination of fresh-frozen and FFPE material. For TCR repertoire profiling, blood samples were analyzed in the form of peripheral blood mononuclear cells. This clone was picked up one time. The specificity of this receptor is unknown. No clone much larger than this one lies a single base away; base qualities are absent. The CDR3 holds 16 amino acids from the cysteine to the phenylalanine. Only the CDR3 DNA stays, 48 bases, in frame from base 1. V is shortened by 3 bases, J by 2 bases, and the region joining them spans 17 bases. CDR1 and CDR2 (MGHDK, SYGVNS) derive from the germline V gene. The immunoSEQ Assay was used to sequence TCR beta CDR3 regions from DNA. The paper's data handling went like this. To compute T cell density, TCR beta template counts were normalized to usable DNA, which was estimated by amplifying housekeeping genes. Richness was estimated with the preseqR package, extrapolating to 400,000 templates for PBMC samples and 120,000 templates for tissue samples. Clonality was taken to be one minus Pielou's evenness. Tissue-enriched TCRs were identified by differential abundance testing using productive amino-acid clonotypes, minimum total count 5 and alpha 0.1. Repertoire overlap between compartments was quantified with the Jaccard Index and Morisita Overlap Index. GLIPH clustered TCR beta CDR3s with public tetramer-defined viral CDR3s; viral motifs required at least three viral sequences plus V-gene enrichment. Held by TCRdb, this immuneACCESS table contains in-frame sequences only and omits some clones. Under half of the omission traces to an unresolved V gene where checked; the cause of the rest is unknown. V and J calls and clone size are copied from that table; D and trimming were computed from the DNA. This sample is represented by some 27,000 clones; 88% of them were singletons. Over 10% of the sample is held by the ten biggest clonotypes.

The chain is made from TRBV25-1 and TRBJ2-7, with the D gene not clear enough to name. Sequences were derived from peripheral blood, sampled before any cancer treatment. The source is a female donor at least 60 years old with stage III squamous cell lung carcinoma. In nucleotide form, the sequence is TGTGCCAGCAGTGACCGAAAGGGAACTCACACCTACGAGCAGTACTTC. This sequence encodes CASSDRKGTHTYEQYF.